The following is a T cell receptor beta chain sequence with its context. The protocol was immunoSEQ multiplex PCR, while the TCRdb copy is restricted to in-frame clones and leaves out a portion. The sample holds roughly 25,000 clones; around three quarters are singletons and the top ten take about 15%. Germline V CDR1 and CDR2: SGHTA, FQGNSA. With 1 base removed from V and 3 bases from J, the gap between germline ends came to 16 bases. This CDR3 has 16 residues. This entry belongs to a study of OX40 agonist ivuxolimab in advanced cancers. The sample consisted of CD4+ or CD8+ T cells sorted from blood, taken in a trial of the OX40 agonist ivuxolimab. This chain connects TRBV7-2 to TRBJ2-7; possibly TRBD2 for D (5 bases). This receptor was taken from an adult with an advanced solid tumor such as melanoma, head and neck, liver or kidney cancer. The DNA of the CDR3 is TGTGCCAGCAGCTTAGGAGGGTGGTCCTCGGGCTACGAGCAGTACTTC. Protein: CASSLGGWSSGYEQYF.